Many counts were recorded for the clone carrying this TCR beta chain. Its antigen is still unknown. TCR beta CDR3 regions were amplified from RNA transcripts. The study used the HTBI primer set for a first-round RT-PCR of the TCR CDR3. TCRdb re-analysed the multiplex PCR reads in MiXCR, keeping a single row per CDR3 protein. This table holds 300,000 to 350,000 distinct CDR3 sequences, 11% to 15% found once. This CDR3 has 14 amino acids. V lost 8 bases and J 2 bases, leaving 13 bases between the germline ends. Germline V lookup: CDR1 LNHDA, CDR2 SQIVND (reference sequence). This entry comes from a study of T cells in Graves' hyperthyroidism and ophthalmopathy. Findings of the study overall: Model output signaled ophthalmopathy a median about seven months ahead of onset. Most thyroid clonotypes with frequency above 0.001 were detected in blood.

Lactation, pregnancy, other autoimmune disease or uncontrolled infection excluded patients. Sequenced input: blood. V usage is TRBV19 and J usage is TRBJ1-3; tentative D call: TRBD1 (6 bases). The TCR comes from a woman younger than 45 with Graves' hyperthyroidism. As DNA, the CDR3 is TGTGCCAGTTACCAGGGGACAACTGGAAACACCATATATTTT. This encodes CASYQGTTGNTIYF.